This T cell receptor beta chain comes out of a study of T cell responses to AZD1222 COVID-19 vaccine (TCRdb year 2021). In terms of the full investigation: TCR sequencing covered fewer than 250 trial participants: 200 to 220 given two doses of AZD1222 and around 25 given two doses of MenACWY control vaccine. Trial participants were enrolled by age into 18-55, 56-69 and 70-plus year subgroups, with roughly 150, 30 and 60 TCR-sequenced participants respectively.

A note on this clone: The specificity of this receptor is unknown. Qualities for individual bases were not recorded, and no much larger clone is one base off.

The paper's findings and limits, for the study overall: No day 14 peak-response samples were available, so repertoires were characterized only after the peak T cell response. After two AZD1222 doses, spike-specific TCR breadth and depth were significantly higher than at day 0 and than in MenACWY recipients. In the small 56-69-year group, the increase in depth fell short of significance, most likely because of low power. Nearly half of unique spike-specific TCRs reportedly recognized epitopes outside regions mutated in the B.1.351 and B.1.1.7 variants. Participants were mostly white British and included more females than males, and it was suggested by the authors that clonal diversity may have been underestimated. The whole spike protein was spanned by vaccine-associated CD4 TCRs, and dominant responses were seen in regions 160-218 and 743-854. Conclusions about previously exposed vaccinees were limited because only a handful of AZD1222 recipients were SARS-CoV-2 seropositive at baseline.

The CDR3 regions of human TCRbeta chains were analyzed by immunosequencing. The paper's data handling went like this. Repertoire TCRs were matched against a reference library of SARS-CoV-2-specific TCRs generated with the MIRA antigen-specificity platform. Breadth was defined as the fraction of unique TCRs that were SARS-CoV-2-associated, and depth was defined as the fraction of total T cells that were SARS-CoV-2-associated. Using the MIRA data, each spike-specific TCR was assigned both to the spike region to which the TCR was reactive and to a CD4 or CD8 class. Log10-transformed breadth and depth values were compared by one-way ANOVA with Sidak's multiple comparisons tests. TCRdb stores this immuneACCESS table with in-frame sequences only. Part of the clones is absent; in the studies checked, under half of the shortfall reflects unresolved V genes, and no reason is known for the rest. V, J and clone size derive from that table, while D and trimming were established from the DNA sequence. The sample yields 90,000 to 120,000 clones; around 90% were counted once. The ten largest clones capture less than 6% of the sample.

The intended sense of this specimen's time point label: about 28 days (+/-7) after the second vaccine dose. Because spike-specific TCR depth and breadth did not differ between the two schedules, AZD1222 recipients who got a second dose at roughly 4 weeks were pooled with those who got a second dose at roughly 12 weeks. Samples from vaccinated people were obtained from the UK trials COV001 and COV002, which included a single-blind randomized controlled phase 2/3 trial of AZD1222 (ChAdOx1 nCoV-19) in healthy adults. Trial participant PBMC samples were collected at day 0 and day 28 after the second dose for TCRbeta chain sequencing. CDR1 is given as LGHNA and CDR2 as YSLEER, both from the germline V gene. V is clipped by 0 bases and J by 6 bases, and the sequence between their germline boundaries is 15 bases long. The CDR3 goes from the cysteine to the phenylalanine over 17 residues. Only the CDR3 region is kept as DNA, spanning 51 bases read in frame from base 1.

This TCR was recovered from an adult who received the AZD1222 COVID-19 vaccine. The sequenced sample was peripheral blood, obtained 28 days after the second AZD1222 dose. The chain employs TRBV4-3 and TRBJ1-6; the D gene lacks a confident call. Here is the DNA: TGCGCCAGCAGCCAAGAAAAAAGTTCCTGGATTAATTCACCCCTCCACTTT. It encodes CASSQEKSSWINSPLHF.